The clone carrying this T cell receptor beta chain was observed many times. Its cognate antigen is unknown. This CDR3 has 14 amino acids. Trimming took off 4 bases at V and 7 bases at J, with 15 bases between the two ends. Axillary draining lymph nodes of breast cancer patients supplied the node samples. TCRdb reanalysed the multiplex PCR reads using MiXCR and keeps one entry per CDR3 protein. The sample has about 180,000 distinct CDR3 sequences, around a third seen once; the top ten hold around 4%. The data belong to a study of breast tumors, draining lymph nodes, adjacent tissues. Overall study results and limits: Compared with lymph nodes, tumors were less diverse; compared with nontumor tissue, more.

This TCR came from a female donor with breast cancer. Some clones in this sample may be carry-over from other donors' samples. This sequence joins TRBV12-3 or TRBV12-4 and TRBJ2-3; D not resolved. The sample was axillary lymph node tissue. The CDR3 DNA reads TGTGCCAGCAGTTACCAGGACCTCACTCATACGCAGTATTTT. It translates to CASSYQDLTHTQYF.